The T cell receptor beta chain under discussion was sequenced for a study of blood T cell repertoires in COVID-19. Trimming left V 3 bases short and J 0 bases short, with 9 bases between. The germline gives CDR1 ENHRY, CDR2 SYGVKD. CDR3 length: 16 residues. The assay was immunoSEQ multiplex PCR, and TCRdb's table has in-frame clones only and misses some. The table shows tens of thousands of clones, with 90% occurring only once. The TCR was taken from a woman of 80 years or more with active or convalescent COVID-19. The chain carries TRBV10-3 and TRBJ2-6; D is undetermined. The sequenced sample was peripheral blood. The CDR3: CAISDNSGSGANVLTF. DNA for the CDR3: TGTGCCATCAGTGATAACTCCGGCTCTGGGGCCAACGTCCTGACTTTC.